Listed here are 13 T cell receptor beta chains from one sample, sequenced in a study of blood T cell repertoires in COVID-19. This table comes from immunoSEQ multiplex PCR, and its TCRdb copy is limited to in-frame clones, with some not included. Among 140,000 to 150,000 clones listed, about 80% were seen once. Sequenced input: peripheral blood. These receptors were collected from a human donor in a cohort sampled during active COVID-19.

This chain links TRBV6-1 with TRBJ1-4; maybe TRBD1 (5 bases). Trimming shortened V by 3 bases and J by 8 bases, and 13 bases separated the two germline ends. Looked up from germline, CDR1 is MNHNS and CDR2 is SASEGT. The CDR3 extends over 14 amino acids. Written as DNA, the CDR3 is TGTGCCAGCAGTGAGTCGGGGCGGGAAGAAAAACTGTTTTTT. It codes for CASSESGREEKLFF.

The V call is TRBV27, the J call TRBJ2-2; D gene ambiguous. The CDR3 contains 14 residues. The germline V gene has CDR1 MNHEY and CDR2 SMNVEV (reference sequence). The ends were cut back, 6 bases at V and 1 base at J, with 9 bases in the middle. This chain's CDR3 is CASRSLRNTGELFF. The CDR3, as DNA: TGTGCCAGCAGGTCCCTTAGGAACACCGGGGAGCTGTTTTTT.

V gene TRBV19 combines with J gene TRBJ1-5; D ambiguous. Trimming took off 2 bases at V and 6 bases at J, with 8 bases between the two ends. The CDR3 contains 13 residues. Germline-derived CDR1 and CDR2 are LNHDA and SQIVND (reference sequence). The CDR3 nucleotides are TGTGCCAGTAGTATATCGGAGCGTCAGCCCCAGCATTTT. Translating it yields CASSISERQPQHF.

In nucleotides, the CDR3 is TGTGCCAGCAGCTTGGAACAGGGGGACTATGGCTACACCTTC. As protein: CASSLEQGDYGYTF. The chain couples TRBV5-4 to TRBJ1-2, with 8 bases identical to TRBD1. V lost 0 bases and J lost 3; bases outside the gene matches: 1. This CDR3 is 14 amino acids long. The germline V gene has CDR1 SGHNT and CDR2 YYREEE (reference sequence).

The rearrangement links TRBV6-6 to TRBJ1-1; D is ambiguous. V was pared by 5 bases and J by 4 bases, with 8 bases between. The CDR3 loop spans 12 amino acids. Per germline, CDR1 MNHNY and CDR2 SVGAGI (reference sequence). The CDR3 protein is CASSPLGTEAFF. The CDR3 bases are TGTGCCAGCAGTCCACTCGGCACTGAAGCTTTCTTT.

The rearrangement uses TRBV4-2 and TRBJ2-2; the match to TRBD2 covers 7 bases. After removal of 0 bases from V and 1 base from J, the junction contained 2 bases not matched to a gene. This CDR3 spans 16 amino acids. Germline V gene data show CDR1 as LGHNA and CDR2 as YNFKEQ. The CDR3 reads CASSQELAVNTGELFF. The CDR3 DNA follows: TGTGCCAGCAGCCAAGAGCTAGCGGTGAACACCGGGGAGCTGTTTTTT.

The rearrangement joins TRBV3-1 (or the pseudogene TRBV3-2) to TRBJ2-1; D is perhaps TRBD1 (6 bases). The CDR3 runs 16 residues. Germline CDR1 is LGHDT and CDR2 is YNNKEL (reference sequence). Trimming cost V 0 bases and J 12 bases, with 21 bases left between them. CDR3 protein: CASSQESHTGPAGQFF. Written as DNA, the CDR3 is TGTGCCAGCAGCCAAGAAAGTCACACAGGGCCCGCAGGGCAGTTCTTC.

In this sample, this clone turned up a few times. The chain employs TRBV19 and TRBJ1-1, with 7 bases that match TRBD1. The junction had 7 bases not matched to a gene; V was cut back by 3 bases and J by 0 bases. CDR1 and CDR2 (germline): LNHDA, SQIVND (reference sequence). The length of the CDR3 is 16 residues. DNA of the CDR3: TGTGCCAGTAGTATGCGACAGGGCGGCCTGAACACTGAAGCTTTCTTT. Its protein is CASSMRQGGLNTEAFF.

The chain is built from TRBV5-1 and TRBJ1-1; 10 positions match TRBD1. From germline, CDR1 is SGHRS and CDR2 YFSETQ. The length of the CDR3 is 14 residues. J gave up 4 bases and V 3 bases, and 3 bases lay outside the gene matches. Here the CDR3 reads CASSSDRGGTEAFF. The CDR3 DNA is TGCGCCAGCAGCTCGGACAGGGGGGGCACTGAAGCTTTCTTT.

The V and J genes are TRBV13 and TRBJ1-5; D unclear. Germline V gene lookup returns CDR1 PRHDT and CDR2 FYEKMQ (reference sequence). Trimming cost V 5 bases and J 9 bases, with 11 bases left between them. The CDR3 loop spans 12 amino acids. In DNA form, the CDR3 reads TGTGCCAGCAGCACTAGAACGGGGCCCCAGCATTTT. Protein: CASSTRTGPQHF.

CDR3 in DNA: TGCGCCAGCAGGGACAGGGATTCGGGGGAGCTGTTTTTT. It translates to CASRDRDSGELFF. The V call is TRBV10-1, the J call TRBJ2-2; 8 bases match TRBD1. The CDR3 spans 13 residues. With V trimmed by 6 bases and J by 8 bases, 5 bases remained unmatched. In germline, CDR1 is WNHNN, CDR2 SYGVQD (reference sequence).

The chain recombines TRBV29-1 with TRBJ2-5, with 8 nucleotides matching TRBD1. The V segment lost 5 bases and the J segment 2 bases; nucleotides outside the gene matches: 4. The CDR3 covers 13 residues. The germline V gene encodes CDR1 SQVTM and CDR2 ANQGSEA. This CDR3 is CSVRDRKQETQYF. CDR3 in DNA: TGCAGCGTTAGGGACAGGAAACAAGAGACCCAGTACTTC.

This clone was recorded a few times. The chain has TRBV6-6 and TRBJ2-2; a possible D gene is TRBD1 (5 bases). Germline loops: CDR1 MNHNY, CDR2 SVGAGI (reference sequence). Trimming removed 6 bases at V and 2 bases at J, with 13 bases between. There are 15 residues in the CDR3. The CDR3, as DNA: TGTGCCAGCAGCCCGAGGACACCCAACACCGGGGAGCTGTTTTTT. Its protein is CASSPRTPNTGELFF.